These 10 T cell receptor beta chains originate from one sample sequenced in a study of technical replicates of blood from a few donors. TCRdb keeps only in-frame clones here, not all; method: immunoSEQ multiplex PCR. Of just under 100,000 clones detected, about 96% appear once; the ten largest clones hold around 0.21%. The sample consisted of T cells isolated from PBMCs. The origin of the receptors is a human donor in good health.

J is TRBJ2-2 and V is TRBV4-2; TRBD2 agrees at 10 bases. The CDR3 is 17 amino acids. The ends lost 0 bases at V and 1 base at J; junction bases unmatched: 2. Looked up from germline, CDR1 is LGHNA and CDR2 is YNFKEQ. CDR3 amino acids: CASSQDTSGMNTGELFF. The CDR3 coding sequence is TGTGCCAGCAGCCAAGATACTAGCGGGATGAACACCGGGGAGCTGTTTTTT.

The CDR3 DNA sequence: TGTGCCAGCAGTTTAGGTACTTCCTACGAGCAGTACTTC. Translation: CASSLGTSYEQYF. The chain combines TRBV27 with TRBJ2-7, with D unclear. V dropped 2 bases and J dropped 1 base, with 6 bases sitting between them. Per the germline V gene, CDR1 is MNHEY and CDR2 is SMNVEV (reference sequence). The length of the CDR3 is 13 residues.

The rearrangement joins TRBV4-1 to TRBJ1-6; D may be TRBD1 (5 bases). Trimming took 2 bases from V and 14 from J, leaving 10 bases between them. The length of the CDR3 is 12 residues. Looked up from germline, CDR1 is MGHRA and CDR2 is YSYEKL. The CDR3 DNA follows: TGCGCCAGCAGCCAACTAGGGGTCACCCTCCACTTT. This translates into CASSQLGVTLHF.

The chain couples TRBV7-6 to TRBJ2-5; perhaps TRBD2 as D (6 bases). The germline gives CDR1 SGHVS, CDR2 FNYEAQ. V was pared by 4 bases and J by 1 base, with 7 bases between. The CDR3 contains 13 residues. In nucleotides, the CDR3 is TGTGCCAGCAGCTCGGGACTCCAAGAGACCCAGTACTTC. Translating it yields CASSSGLQETQYF.

The chain has TRBV6-5 and TRBJ1-2; D possibly corresponds to TRBD1 (6 bases). The CDR3 sequence is 14 residues long. Trimming cost V 6 bases and J 4 bases, with 15 bases left between them. Germline CDR1 MNHEY, CDR2 SVGAGI. The CDR3 region has the DNA TGTGCCAGCAGGACCTTCGGGACACGCTATGGCTACACCTTC. Translated, it gives CASRTFGTRYGYTF.

The chain combines TRBV6-5 with TRBJ2-7; TRBD2 agrees at 7 bases. This CDR3 is 14 amino acids long. Germline V gene data show CDR1 as MNHEY and CDR2 as SVGAGI. V was pared by 4 bases and J by 4 bases, with 7 bases of the junction left unmatched. The CDR3, as DNA: TGTGCCAGCAGTTCTTCTGGGACTATGTACGAGCAGTACTTC. This gives the protein CASSSSGTMYEQYF.

The chain carries TRBV9 and TRBJ1-2; tentative D call: TRBD1 (6 bases). V gave up 0 bases and J gave up 6 bases, with 9 bases separating them. In germline, CDR1 is SGDLS, CDR2 YYNGEE. The CDR3 totals 13 residues. The CDR3 sequence: CASSVEGHHGYTF. CDR3 sequence (DNA): TGTGCCAGCAGCGTAGAGGGACATCATGGCTACACCTTC.

The chain joins TRBV2 to TRBJ1-1; TRBD1 might be the D (6 bases). The germline gives CDR1 SNHLY, CDR2 FYNNEI. This CDR3 is built from 13 residues. V was shortened by 8 bases and J by 1 base, with 11 bases between the two germline ends. The CDR3 here is CASSGHPNTEAFF. CDR3 nucleotides: TGTGCCAGCTCGGGACACCCGAACACTGAAGCTTTCTTT.

The CDR3 loop reads CASSRQVQETQYF. The CDR3 region has the DNA TGTGCCAGCAGCCGACAGGTCCAAGAGACCCAGTACTTC. The V call is TRBV14, the J call TRBJ2-5; D possibly corresponds to TRBD1 (6 bases). Germline values: CDR1 SGHDN, CDR2 FVKESK. This CDR3 has 13 amino acids. Trimming cost V 4 bases and J 1 base, with 7 bases left between them.

The J gene is TRBJ2-3, the V gene TRBV5-1; 8 bases fit TRBD2. Germline-derived CDR1 and CDR2 are SGHRS and YFSETQ. This CDR3 has 16 residues. Trimming removed 2 bases from V and 4 bases from J; junction bases left unmatched: 9. The CDR3 loop is CASSFGGAGVPDTQYF. The CDR3, as DNA: TGCGCCAGCAGCTTTGGGGGAGCGGGAGTGCCAGATACGCAGTATTTT.